The clone carrying this T cell receptor (beta chain) was seen a handful of times. Its antigen is not known. The data belong to a study of T cells after yellow fever vaccination. The TCR cDNA carried a universal primer site and UMIs from 5'RACE template switching. MiXCR, applied by TCRdb to the 5' RACE reads, yields one record per CDR3 protein. Seen here are roughly 180,000 distinct CDR3 sequences, 5.5% to 8% observed once, and the top ten hold just under 3%. The trim removed 5 bases at V and 4 bases at J, leaving 5 bases unmatched. CDR1 and CDR2 (germline): SQVTM, ANQGSEA. The CDR3 runs 13 residues. Study-wide findings and caveats: Highly abundant clonotypes carried over from the bulk population could end up in FACS-sorted repertoires as contaminants. Reappearance after the booster was observed for most primary-vaccination clones (more than 95% CD4, roughly 90% CD8).

This chain connects TRBV29-1 to TRBJ1-2; TRBD1 matches at 9 bases. This receptor was obtained from a man younger than 30 who received the YFV17D yellow fever vaccine. The input for sequencing was CD4+ T cells sorted from PBMCs, taken on the day of the first yellow fever vaccination. This chain's CDR3 is CSVRGTGLYGYTF. The CDR3 DNA sequence: TGCAGCGTTCGTGGGACAGGGCTCTATGGCTACACCTTC.